Listed here are 21 T cell receptor beta chains from one sample, sequenced in a study of T-cell reconstitution after alpha-beta-depleted transplantation in children. Preparation of the TCRbeta library involved a method that used unique molecular identifiers. TCRdb itself ran the PCR reads through MiXCR, one entry per CDR3 protein. The repertoire holds 250,000 to 350,000 distinct CDR3 sequences, over 20% seen once, with roughly 11% in the top ten. Sample: PBMCs, mostly from graft donor cells, taken 180 days after TCRalphabeta/CD19-depleted stem cell transplant. These receptors were taken from a male patient between 10 and 17 years old who had a stem cell transplant for acute lymphoblastic leukemia, so the T cells may come from the graft donor.

This clonotype occurred a few times. The J gene is TRBJ2-5, the V gene TRBV5-1; D possibly corresponds to TRBD2 (6 bases). The V end was cut by 1 base, the J end by 1 base, with 17 bases between. This CDR3 is built from 17 residues. Germline V gene data show CDR1 as SGHRS and CDR2 as YFSETQ. The CDR3 here is CASSLWGRTTFQETQYF. In DNA, the CDR3 is TGCGCCAGCAGCTTGTGGGGAAGGACTACTTTCCAAGAGACCCAGTACTTC.

The chain combines TRBV18 with TRBJ1-3, with no clear D. This CDR3 comprises 17 residues. Trimming stripped 1 base from V and 0 bases from J, with 13 bases between. The germline CDR1 and CDR2 sequences are KGHSH and LQKENI. The CDR3 spells CASSPRAIPSSGNTIYF. CDR3 DNA: TGTGCCAGCTCACCACGGGCTATTCCCAGCTCTGGAAACACCATATATTTT.

The chain recombines TRBV18 with TRBJ2-1; 8 positions agree with TRBD2. The J segment lost 8 bases and the V segment lost 2 bases, leaving 8 bases of the junction unmatched. The germline CDR1 and CDR2 sequences are KGHSH and LQKENI. This CDR3 has 15 residues. The CDR3 DNA sequence: TGTGCCAGCTCACCAATTCGGGAGGGAGTAGATGAGCAGTTCTTC. As protein: CASSPIREGVDEQFF.

J is TRBJ2-2 and V is TRBV27, with a weak D call TRBD1 (5 bases). CDR3 length equals 14 residues. Germline V gene data show CDR1 as MNHEY and CDR2 as SMNVEV (reference sequence). V gave up 3 bases and J gave up 7 bases, with 12 bases separating them. This CDR3 is CASSFSDTIGELFF. CDR3 DNA sequence: TGTGCCAGCAGTTTCTCGGACACCATCGGGGAGCTGTTTTTT.

This clonotype came up many times. This sequence joins TRBV12-3 or TRBV12-4 and TRBJ2-7; the D gene is possibly TRBD1 (7 bases). The CDR3 spans 13 residues. With 7 bases removed from V and 4 bases from J, the gap between germline ends came to 14 bases. The CDR3 nucleotides are TGTGCCAGCAAGTCCAGGGGGAGGTACGAGCAGTACTTC. It encodes CASKSRGRYEQYF.

The gene calls are TRBV29-1 and TRBJ2-2, with D possibly matching TRBD1 (5 bases). Trimming pared 5 bases from V and 4 bases from J, leaving 8 bases between. Germline CDR1 reads SQVTM; CDR2 reads ANQGSEA. The CDR3 loop spans 12 amino acids. CDR3 loop: CSVRTTTGELFF. The CDR3 DNA reads TGCAGCGTTAGGACAACCACCGGGGAGCTGTTTTTT.

A single count supports this clonotype. The chain couples TRBV6-1 to TRBJ2-7, with TRBD1 matching 9 bases. CDR1 is MNHNS and CDR2 is SASEGT in the germline V gene. V lost 6 bases to trimming and J lost 2 bases; unmatched junction nucleotides: 8. The CDR3 consists of 15 residues. CDR3 coding DNA: TGTGCCAGCAGGGGGGACAGGGTATTCACCTACGAGCAGTACTTC. Protein product: CASRGDRVFTYEQYF.

In its sample, this clonotype was seen a few times. The chain employs TRBV7-6 and TRBJ2-2; 13 bases fit TRBD2. The germline gives CDR1 SGHVS, CDR2 FNYEAQ. V shed 1 base and J 6 bases; nucleotides not matched to a gene: 5. The CDR3 has 17 amino acids. Here the CDR3 reads CASSLELAGGPSGELFF. The CDR3 bases are TGTGCCAGCAGCTTAGAACTAGCGGGAGGGCCCTCCGGGGAGCTGTTTTTT.

The chain has TRBV4-1 and TRBJ1-1; D unclear. Trimming took 3 bases from V and 7 from J, leaving 12 bases between them. The CDR3 runs 13 residues. CDR1 is MGHRA, CDR2 YSYEKL, per germline. The CDR3 DNA reads TGCGCCAGCAGCCAGACGGTAAAGGTTGAAGCTTTCTTT. Translating gives CASSQTVKVEAFF.

This chain links TRBV7-4 with TRBJ2-1; 7 bases align to TRBD2. The CDR3 runs to 17 residues. V lost 10 bases to trimming and J lost 5 bases; unmatched junction nucleotides: 20. Germline V gives CDR1 SGHVT, CDR2 SQSDAQ. In DNA, the CDR3 is TGTGCCAACCGGGACTACCACAGCCCCAGCAAAAACAATGAGCAGTTCTTC. This encodes CANRDYHSPSKNNEQFF.

The J gene is TRBJ2-7, the V gene TRBV7-2; 9 bases are a match to TRBD2. J was trimmed by 2 bases and V by 3 bases; bases with no gene match: 5. Germline CDR1 and CDR2: SGHTA and FQGNSA. There are 15 residues in the CDR3. CDR3 residues: CASSFRAGGPYEQYF. CDR3 DNA: TGTGCCAGCAGCTTTCGAGCGGGAGGACCCTACGAGCAGTACTTC.

J is TRBJ2-7 and V is TRBV15; unclear D gene. Trimming removed 1 base from V and 2 bases from J, with 6 bases in between. The CDR3 covers 13 residues. Germline V lookup: CDR1 LNHNV, CDR2 YYDKDF (reference sequence). The DNA for the CDR3 is TGTGCCACCAGCAGAGTCGGAGCCTACGAGCAGTACTTC. This translates into CATSRVGAYEQYF.

This clonotype has just a few counts. This chain joins TRBV20-1 and TRBJ2-7, with D perhaps matching TRBD2 (6 bases). The V gene's germline CDR1 is DFQATT and CDR2 SNEGSKA (reference sequence). The CDR3 is 13 amino acids. The V end was cut by 3 bases, the J end by 4 bases, with 13 bases between. CDR3 residues: CSARRGGFYEQYF. The CDR3 nucleotides are TGCAGTGCTAGGAGAGGAGGGTTTTACGAGCAGTACTTC.

Only a few counts were recorded for this clonotype. V gene TRBV28 combines with J gene TRBJ1-6, with TRBD1 as a possible D gene (6 bases). This CDR3 comprises 12 residues. V was cut by 6 bases and J by 8 bases, with 8 bases left in between. Germline loops: CDR1 MDHEN, CDR2 SYDVKM. The DNA of the CDR3 is TGTGCCAGCAGAGGGGGTCATTCACCCCTCCACTTT. Translation gives CASRGGHSPLHF.

The gene calls are TRBV19 and TRBJ2-1; TRBD2 matches 7 bases. CDR1 LNHDA and CDR2 SQIVND come from the germline V gene (reference sequence). This CDR3 region has 16 residues. Trimming took 1 base from V and 7 from J; bases not matched to a gene: 10. CDR3 residues: CASSIVGGGRANEQFF. The CDR3 DNA reads as TGTGCCAGTAGTATAGTTGGCGGGGGTCGGGCTAATGAGCAGTTCTTC.

The chain links TRBV6-1 to TRBJ1-5; TRBD1 matches 7 bases. The V gene's germline CDR1 is MNHNS and CDR2 SASEGT. The ends lost 7 bases at V and 7 bases at J; junction bases unmatched: 10. CDR3 size: 14 residues. The CDR3 nucleotides read TGTGCCAGCAATATCAACAGGGGCCGACAGCCCCAGCATTTT. Protein sequence: CASNINRGRQPQHF.

As for this clonotype: The conserved phenylalanine or tryptophan is not found at the CDR3 terminus, so this likely reflects a read error. J is TRBJ2-2 and V is TRBV7-3; no firm D call. The CDR3 sequence is 15 residues long. Between the trimmed V and J ends, which lost 5 bases and 2 bases, there was a span of 12 bases. CDR1 and CDR2 from the germline V gene are SGHTA and FQGTGA. Here the CDR3 reads CASSPLKINTGELFY. DNA of the CDR3: TGTGCCAGCAGCCCATTAAAGATAAACACCGGGGAGCTGTTTTAT.

This clonotype has just a few counts. The chain employs TRBV12-3 or TRBV12-4 and TRBJ2-7, with TRBD2 matching 9 bases. The junction had 11 bases not matched to a gene; V was cut back by 3 bases and J by 2 bases. CDR3 length: 17 amino acids. The CDR3 coding sequence is TGTGCCAGCAGTTTGGGGCTAGCGGGAAAGAGGGCCTACGAGCAGTACTTC. Translation: CASSLGLAGKRAYEQYF.

This chain links TRBV3-1 with TRBJ2-7, with D perhaps given as TRBD1 or TRBD2 (5 bases each). V lost 4 bases and J lost 5, with 15 bases in between. CDR1 LGHDT and CDR2 YNNKEL come from the germline V gene (reference sequence). The CDR3 covers 14 residues. CDR3 protein: CASSPRLGPDEQYF. DNA of the CDR3: TGTGCCAGCAGCCCCCGACTGGGACCTGACGAGCAGTACTTC.

V is TRBV24-1 and J is TRBJ1-2, with D uncertain. CDR1 and CDR2 (germline): KGHDR, SFDVKD. This CDR3 has 13 residues. Between the trimmed V and J ends, which lost 4 bases and 2 bases, there was a span of 7 bases. CDR3 sequence reads: CATSDNLNYGYTF. The DNA for the CDR3 is TGTGCCACCAGTGACAATCTCAACTATGGCTACACCTTC.

This chain links TRBV7-3 with TRBJ2-3, with a tentative D call TRBD2 (5 bases). Germline V gene sequence: CDR1 SGHTA, CDR2 FQGTGA. The V end was cut by 1 base, the J end by 6 bases, with 11 bases between. The CDR3 has 14 residues. CDR3 sequence: CASSLSGFGDTQYF. CDR3 sequence (DNA): TGTGCCAGCAGCTTAAGCGGGTTCGGGGATACGCAGTATTTT. Looking up the rest from reference TRBV7-3 and TRBJ2-3 gives the full variable domain: GAGVSQTPSNKVTEKGKYVELRCDPISGHTALYWYRQSLGQGPEFLIYFQGTGAADDSGLPNDRFFAVRPEGSVSTLKIQRTERGDSAVYLCASSLSGFGDTQYFGPGTRLTVL.